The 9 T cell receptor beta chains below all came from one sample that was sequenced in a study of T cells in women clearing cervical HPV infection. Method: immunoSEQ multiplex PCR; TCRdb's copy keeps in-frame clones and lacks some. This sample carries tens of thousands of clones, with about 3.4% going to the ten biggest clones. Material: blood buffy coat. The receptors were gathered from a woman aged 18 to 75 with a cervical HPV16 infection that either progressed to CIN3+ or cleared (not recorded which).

The DNA read from the CDR3 is TGCGCCAGCAGCTTGCGGACAGGAGGCTCACCC. Encoded protein: CASSLRTGGSP. In full, the CDR3 reads CASSLRTGGSPLHF. The chain carries TRBV5-1 and TRBJ1-6; 7 bases agree with TRBD1. The read falls 3 residues short of the CDR3 end, and the missing part is taken from the germline J gene. The germline gives CDR1 SGHRS, CDR2 YFSETQ. The V and J ends lost 1 base and 10 bases, in that order; junction bases with no gene match: 5. The CDR3 length is 14 residues. The full variable domain, rest sourced from reference TRBV5-1 and TRBJ1-6, is KAGVTQTPRYLIKTRGQQVTLSCSPISGHRSVSWYQQTPGQGLQFLFEYFSETQRNKGNFPGRFSGRQFSNSRSEMNVSTLELGDSALYLCASSLRTGGSPLHFGNGTRLTVT.

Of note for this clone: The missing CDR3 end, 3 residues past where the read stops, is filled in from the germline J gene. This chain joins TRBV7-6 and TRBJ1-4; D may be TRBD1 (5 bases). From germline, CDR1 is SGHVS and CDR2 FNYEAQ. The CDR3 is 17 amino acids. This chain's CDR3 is CASSLGRGFTDNSPLFF. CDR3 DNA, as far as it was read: TGTGCCAGCAGCTTAGGAAGGGGATTCACGGATAATTCACCA.

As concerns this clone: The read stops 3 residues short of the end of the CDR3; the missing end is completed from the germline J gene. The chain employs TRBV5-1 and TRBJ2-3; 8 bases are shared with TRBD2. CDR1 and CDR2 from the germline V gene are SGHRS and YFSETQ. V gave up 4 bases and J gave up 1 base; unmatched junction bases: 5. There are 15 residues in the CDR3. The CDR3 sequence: CASSTGGARTDTQYF. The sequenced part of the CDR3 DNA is TGCGCCAGCAGCACCGGGGGGGCACGCACAGATACG. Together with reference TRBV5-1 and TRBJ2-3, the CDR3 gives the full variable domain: KAGVTQTPRYLIKTRGQQVTLSCSPISGHRSVSWYQQTPGQGLQFLFEYFSETQRNKGNFPGRFSGRQFSNSRSEMNVSTLELGDSALYLCASSTGGARTDTQYFGPGTRLTVL.

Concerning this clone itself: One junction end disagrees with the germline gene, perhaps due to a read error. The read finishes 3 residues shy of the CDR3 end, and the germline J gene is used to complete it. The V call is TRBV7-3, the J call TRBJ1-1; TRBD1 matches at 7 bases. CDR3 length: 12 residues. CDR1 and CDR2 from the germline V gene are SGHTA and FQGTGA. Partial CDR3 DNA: TGTACCAGCAGCTTAAACAGGGGCGAA. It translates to CTSSLNRGE. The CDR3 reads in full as CTSSLNRGEAFF.

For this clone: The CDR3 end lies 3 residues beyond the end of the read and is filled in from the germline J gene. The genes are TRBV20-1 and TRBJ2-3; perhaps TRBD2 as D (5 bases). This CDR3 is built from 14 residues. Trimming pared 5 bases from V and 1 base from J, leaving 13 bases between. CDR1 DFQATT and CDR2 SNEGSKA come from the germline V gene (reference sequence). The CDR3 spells CSASEGSGTDTQYF. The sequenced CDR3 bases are TGCAGTGCTTCAGAGGGTAGCGGCACAGATACG.

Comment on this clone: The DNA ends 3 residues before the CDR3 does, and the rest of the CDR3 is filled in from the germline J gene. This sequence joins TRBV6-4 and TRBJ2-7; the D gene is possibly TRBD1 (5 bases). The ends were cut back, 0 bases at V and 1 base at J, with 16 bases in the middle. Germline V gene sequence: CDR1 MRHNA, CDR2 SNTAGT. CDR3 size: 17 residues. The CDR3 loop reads CASSDSWTSRRSYEQYF. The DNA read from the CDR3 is TGTGCCAGCAGTGACTCCTGGACATCGAGAAGGTCCTACGAG.

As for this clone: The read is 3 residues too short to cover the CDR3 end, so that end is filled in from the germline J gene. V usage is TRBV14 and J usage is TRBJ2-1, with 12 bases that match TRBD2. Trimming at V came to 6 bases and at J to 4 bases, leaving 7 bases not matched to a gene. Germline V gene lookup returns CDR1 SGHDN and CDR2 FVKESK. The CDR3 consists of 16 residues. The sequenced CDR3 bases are TGTGCCAGCAGTTTGGGAGGACTAGCGGGGTACAATGAG. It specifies CASSLGGLAGYNE. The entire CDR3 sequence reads CASSLGGLAGYNEQFF.

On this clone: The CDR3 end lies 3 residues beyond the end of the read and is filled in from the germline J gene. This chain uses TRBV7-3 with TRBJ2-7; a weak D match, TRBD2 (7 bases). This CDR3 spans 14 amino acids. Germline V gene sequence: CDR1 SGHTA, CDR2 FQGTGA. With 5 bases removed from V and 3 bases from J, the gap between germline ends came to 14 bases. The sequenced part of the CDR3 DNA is TGTGCCAGCAGCCCTAGGGGGGGTCTCTACGAG. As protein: CASSPRGGLYE. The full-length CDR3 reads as CASSPRGGLYEQYF. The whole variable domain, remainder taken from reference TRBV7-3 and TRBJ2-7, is GAGVSQTPSNKVTEKGKYVELRCDPISGHTALYWYRQSLGQGPEFLIYFQGTGAADDSGLPNDRFFAVRPEGSVSTLKIQRTERGDSAVYLCASSPRGGLYEQYFGPGTRLTVT.

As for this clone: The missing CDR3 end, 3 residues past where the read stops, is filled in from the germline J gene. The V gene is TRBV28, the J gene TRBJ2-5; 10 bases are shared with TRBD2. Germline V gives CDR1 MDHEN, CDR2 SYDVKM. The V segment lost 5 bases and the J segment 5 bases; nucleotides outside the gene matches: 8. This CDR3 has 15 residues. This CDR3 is CASSLSSGGLETQYF. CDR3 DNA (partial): TGTGCCAGCAGTCTCTCTAGCGGGGGATTGGAGACC.